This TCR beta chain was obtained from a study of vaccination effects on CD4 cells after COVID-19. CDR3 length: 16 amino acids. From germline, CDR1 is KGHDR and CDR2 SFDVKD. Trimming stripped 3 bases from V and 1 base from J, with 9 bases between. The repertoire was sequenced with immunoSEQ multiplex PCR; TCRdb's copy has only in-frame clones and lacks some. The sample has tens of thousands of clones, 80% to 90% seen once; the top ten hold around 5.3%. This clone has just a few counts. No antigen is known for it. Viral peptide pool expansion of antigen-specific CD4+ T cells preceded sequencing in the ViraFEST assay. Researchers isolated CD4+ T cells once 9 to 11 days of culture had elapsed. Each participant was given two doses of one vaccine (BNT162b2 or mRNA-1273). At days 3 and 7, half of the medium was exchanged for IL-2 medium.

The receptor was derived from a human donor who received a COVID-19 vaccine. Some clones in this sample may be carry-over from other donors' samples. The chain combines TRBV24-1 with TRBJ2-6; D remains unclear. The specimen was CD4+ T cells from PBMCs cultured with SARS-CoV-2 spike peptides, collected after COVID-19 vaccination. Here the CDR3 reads CATSDVTSSGANVLTF. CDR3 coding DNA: TGTGCCACCAGTGATGTGACGTCTTCTGGGGCCAACGTCCTGACTTTC.